Presented here are 24 T cell receptor beta chains from one specimen sequenced in a study of T cells in Graves' hyperthyroidism and ophthalmopathy. RNA transcripts yielded amplified TCR beta CDR3 regions. HTBI primers drove first-round RT-PCR of the TCR CDR3. Via MiXCR, TCRdb re-called the multiplex PCR reads, giving one row per CDR3 protein. The repertoire holds fewer than 400,000 distinct CDR3 sequences, with 20% to 25% as singletons. Source material: blood. Receptor source: a man between 50 and 59 years old with Graves' hyperthyroidism.

The chain couples TRBV20-1 to TRBJ2-5, with 11 bases identical to TRBD2. The CDR3 length is 16 residues. Per the germline V gene, CDR1 is DFQATT and CDR2 is SNEGSKA (reference sequence). J gave up 2 bases and V 0 bases, and 5 bases lay outside the gene matches. CDR3 region: CSARDLAGGEQETQYF. The CDR3, as DNA: TGCAGTGCTAGAGATCTAGCGGGGGGTGAGCAAGAGACCCAGTACTTC.

This clonotype was detected many times. The genes are TRBV12-3 or TRBV12-4 and TRBJ2-3; TRBD2 matches at 8 bases. There are 13 residues in the CDR3. After removal of 10 bases from V and 1 base from J, the junction contained 4 bases not matched to a gene. DNA for the CDR3: TGTGCCACCTCGACTAGCGGCACAGATACGCAGTATTTT. This sequence encodes CATSTSGTDTQYF.

This clonotype has ten or more counts. V is TRBV30 and J is TRBJ2-2; TRBD1 aligns across 10 bases. Germline assignment: CDR1 GTSNPN and CDR2 SVGIG (reference sequence). This CDR3 comprises 15 residues. The J segment lost 3 bases and the V segment lost 7 bases, leaving 8 bases of the junction unmatched. The CDR3 DNA sequence: TGTGCCTTTCCTGGGACAGGGGAGGACACCGGGGAGCTGTTTTTT. This translates into CAFPGTGEDTGELFF.

This clonotype showed up just a few times. The chain combines TRBV3-1 with TRBJ2-5; D gene unclear. This CDR3 has 11 residues. Germline V gives CDR1 LGHDT, CDR2 YNNKEL (reference sequence). V dropped 1 base and J dropped 10 bases, with 7 bases sitting between them. The CDR3 reads CASSQVTSQYF. The CDR3 coding sequence is TGTGCCAGCAGCCAAGTAACAAGCCAGTACTTC.

The chain links TRBV12-3 or TRBV12-4 to TRBJ1-5; D is undetermined. The CDR3 consists of 12 residues. Trimming removed 7 bases from V and 3 bases from J, with 7 bases in between. The CDR3 nucleotides read TGTGCCAGCACCGGTTTCAATCAGCCCCAGCATTTT. Amino acids: CASTGFNQPQHF.

This clonotype has a count of ten or more. The chain is built from TRBV2 and TRBJ1-5, with D perhaps matching TRBD1 (5 bases). Per germline, CDR1 SNHLY and CDR2 FYNNEI. The CDR3 runs to 13 residues. With 4 bases removed from V and 7 bases from J, the gap between germline ends came to 11 bases. The CDR3 loop is CASSGGEGQPQHF. The CDR3 coding sequence is TGTGCCAGCAGTGGGGGGGAAGGGCAGCCCCAGCATTTT. Full variable domain (missing parts from reference TRBV2 and TRBJ1-5): EPEVTQTPSHQVTQMGQEVILRCVPISNHLYFYWYRQILGQKVEFLVSFYNNEISEKSEIFDDQFSVERPDGSNFTLKIRSTKLEDSAMYFCASSGGEGQPQHFGDGTRLSIL.

V gene TRBV20-1 combines with J gene TRBJ2-5; TRBD2 matches at 8 bases. Germline V gives CDR1 DFQATT, CDR2 SNEGSKA (reference sequence). V gave up 5 bases and J gave up 2 bases; unmatched junction bases: 7. This CDR3 spans 14 amino acids. The CDR3 DNA reads TGCAGTGCTTTCAGCGGGAGAGGGCAAGAGACCCAGTACTTC. It translates to CSAFSGRGQETQYF.

The chain uses TRBV6-1 and TRBJ2-4; the match to TRBD2 covers 8 bases. Germline V gene data show CDR1 as MNHNS and CDR2 as SASEGT. The CDR3 covers 13 residues. V lost 7 bases, J lost 9 bases, and 8 bases stayed unmatched. This CDR3 reads CASTEVAGIIQYF. In DNA, the CDR3 is TGTGCCAGCACCGAGGTAGCGGGAATCATTCAGTACTTC.

This clonotype was seen more than once but under ten times. The rearrangement uses TRBV24-1 and TRBJ2-1, with a tentative D call TRBD1 (5 bases). Germline V CDR1 and CDR2: KGHDR, SFDVKD. CDR3 length: 14 residues. Trimming cost V 5 bases and J 0 bases, with 7 bases left between them. CDR3: CATSVGDSYNEQFF. CDR3 sequence (DNA): TGTGCCACCAGTGTAGGGGACTCCTACAATGAGCAGTTCTTC.

This clonotype was seen a few times. The V gene is TRBV7-9, the J gene TRBJ2-3; 9 positions match TRBD1. Germline CDR1 is SEHNR and CDR2 is FQNEAQ (reference sequence). Germline trimming cut 5 bases from V and 2 bases from J; bases unmatched to any gene: 5. The CDR3 is made up of 15 amino acids. The CDR3 DNA sequence: TGTGCCAGCAGCAACGACAGGGGGAACACAGATACGCAGTATTTT. It specifies CASSNDRGNTDTQYF.

This clonotype was seen a few times. The genes are TRBV11-2 and TRBJ1-4; no reliable D call. V was trimmed by 1 base and J by 5 bases, leaving 11 bases between them. The CDR3 totals 15 residues. Germline V gene data show CDR1 as SGHAT and CDR2 as FQNNGV. CDR3 region: CASSLAGDRNEKLFF. In DNA, the CDR3 is TGTGCCAGCAGCTTAGCAGGCGATAGAAATGAAAAACTGTTTTTT.

This clonotype was recorded only once. The chain uses TRBV7-3 and TRBJ2-7, with 11 bases identical to TRBD2. Germline trimming cut 5 bases from V and 3 bases from J; bases unmatched to any gene: 12. Germline V gives CDR1 SGHTA, CDR2 FQGTGA. The CDR3 has 17 amino acids. In DNA, the CDR3 is TGTGCCAGCAGCCTACCCAGACTAGCGGGGTTTTTCTACGAGCAGTACTTC. Amino acid sequence: CASSLPRLAGFFYEQYF.

This clonotype was detected once. The V gene is TRBV28, the J gene TRBJ2-7, with 11 bases that match TRBD1. Germline CDR1 reads MDHEN; CDR2 reads SYDVKM. V lost 4 bases to trimming and J lost 6 bases; unmatched junction nucleotides: 11. This CDR3 is 16 amino acids long. CDR3 in amino acids: CASSSYGTGTGGEQYF. CDR3 sequence (DNA): TGTGCCAGCAGTTCTTACGGTACCGGGACAGGGGGCGAGCAGTACTTC.

This clonotype was found a few times. V and J are TRBV10-3 and TRBJ2-3, with a possible D match to TRBD1 (6 bases). V lost 2 bases and J lost 6, with 15 bases in between. The CDR3 loop spans 15 amino acids. Germline CDR1 and CDR2: ENHRY and SYGVKD. As DNA, the CDR3 is TGTGCCATCAGTGAGGGGGCGACAGGTTCCGATACGCAGTATTTT. This sequence encodes CAISEGATGSDTQYF.

This clonotype has a handful of counts. The genes are TRBV7-9 and TRBJ2-1, with 9 bases fitting TRBD1. Germline lookup yields CDR1 SEHNR and CDR2 FQNEAQ (reference sequence). With V trimmed by 5 bases and J by 7 bases, 12 bases remained unmatched. The CDR3 loop spans 16 amino acids. The CDR3 region has the DNA TGTGCCAGCAGCACAGAAGGCGGACAGGGGAGGAATGAGCAGTTCTTC. Its translation: CASSTEGGQGRNEQFF.

CDR3 residues: CAISRDREARNEQFF. CDR3 coding DNA: TGTGCCATCAGCAGGGACCGGGAGGCTCGCAATGAGCAGTTCTTC. The rearrangement links TRBV10-3 to TRBJ2-1, with TRBD2 matching 7 bases. CDR1 and CDR2 from the germline V gene are ENHRY and SYGVKD. This CDR3 is 15 amino acids long. V lost 6 bases and J lost 6; bases outside the gene matches: 11.

There are a few counts of this clonotype. The chain couples TRBV6-1 to TRBJ2-3; D gene ambiguous. CDR1 and CDR2 (germline): MNHNS, SASEGT. The CDR3 runs to 11 residues. Trimming removed 3 bases from V and 8 bases from J, with 6 bases in between. The CDR3 DNA sequence: TGTGCCAGCAGTGAGCAGTTTACGCAGTATTTT. As protein: CASSEQFTQYF.

This clonotype showed up just a few times. V usage is TRBV2 and J usage is TRBJ2-3; TRBD1 is a possible D gene (6 bases). The CDR3 spans 14 residues. V lost 8 bases and J 2 bases, leaving 14 bases between the germline ends. Germline-derived CDR1 and CDR2 are SNHLY and FYNNEI. The CDR3, as DNA: TGTGCCAGCTGCTTGGCAGGGGTCACAGATACGCAGTATTTT. This encodes CASCLAGVTDTQYF.

Only a few counts were recorded for this clonotype. The gene calls are TRBV27 and TRBJ2-5; D gene unclear. This CDR3 is built from 16 residues. The V gene's germline CDR1 is MNHEY and CDR2 SMNVEV (reference sequence). V was shortened by 0 bases and J by 4 bases, with 15 bases between the two germline ends. The chain's CDR3 is CASSLSTVAPRETQYF. For the CDR3, the DNA is TGTGCCAGCAGTTTATCGACGGTAGCCCCGCGAGAGACCCAGTACTTC.

This clonotype was seen ten or more times. This chain links TRBV27 with TRBJ2-3; TRBD2 matches at 11 bases. The CDR3 has 16 amino acids. Germline assignment: CDR1 MNHEY and CDR2 SMNVEV (reference sequence). V gave up 4 bases and J gave up 4 bases; unmatched junction bases: 7. DNA of the CDR3: TGTGCCAGCAGTTCGCTTACTAGCGGGAGTGCAGATACGCAGTATTTT. Translated, it gives CASSSLTSGSADTQYF.

The chain uses TRBV2 and TRBJ2-1; TRBD1 is a possible D gene (6 bases). V was clipped by 6 bases and J by 8 bases, with 14 bases between them. Germline lookup yields CDR1 SNHLY and CDR2 FYNNEI. The CDR3 totals 13 residues. The CDR3 here is CASRQGLVYEQFF. Written as DNA, the CDR3 is TGTGCCAGCAGACAGGGTTTAGTATATGAGCAGTTCTTC.

Only a few counts were recorded for this clonotype. The V gene is TRBV30, the J gene TRBJ1-6; D gene uncertain. Trimming took 1 base from V and 5 from J, leaving 3 bases between them. Looked up from germline, CDR1 is GTSNPN and CDR2 is SVGIG (reference sequence). This CDR3 spans 12 amino acids. CDR3 coding DNA: TGTGCCTGGAGTGCGGATAATTCACCCCTCCACTTT. It is translated as CAWSADNSPLHF. Supplemented by reference TRBV30 and TRBJ1-6, the full variable domain reads SQTIHQWPATLVQPVGSPLSLECTVEGTSNPNLYWYRQAAGRGLQLLFYSVGIGQISSEVPQNLSASRPQDRQFILSSKKLLLSDSGFYLCAWSADNSPLHFGNGTRLTVT.

This clonotype was recorded many times. The chain recombines TRBV7-3 with TRBJ2-1; tentative D call: TRBD2 (5 bases). The V end lost 1 base, the J end lost 5 bases, and 9 bases lay between the germline ends. This CDR3 has 14 residues. Per the germline V gene, CDR1 is SGHTA and CDR2 is FQGTGA. CDR3 residues: CASSLSSVNNEQFF. The CDR3, as DNA: TGTGCCAGCAGCTTAAGTAGCGTAAACAATGAGCAGTTCTTC.

This clonotype appeared many times. The gene calls are TRBV7-9 and TRBJ2-3; D gene unclear. The CDR3 is 14 amino acids. Trimming cost V 0 bases and J 0 bases, with 4 bases left between them. CDR1 is SEHNR, CDR2 FQNEAQ, per germline (reference sequence). CDR3 sequence reads: CASSLAGSTDTQYF. The CDR3 DNA is TGTGCCAGCAGCTTAGCAGGGAGCACAGATACGCAGTATTTT. Complete variable domain (other parts from reference TRBV7-9 and TRBJ2-3): DTGVSQNPRHKITKRGQNVTFRCDPISEHNRLYWYRQTLGQGPEFLTYFQNEAQLEKSRLLSDRFSAERPKGSFSTLEIQRTEQGDSAMYLCASSLAGSTDTQYFGPGTRLTVL.